The 2 T cell receptor beta chains below come from one sample, sequenced in a study of T cells after yellow fever vaccination. TCRdb ran MiXCR on the 5' RACE reads and lists one entry per CDR3 protein. The data hold about 550,000 distinct CDR3 sequences, with over 15% observed a single time. Sequences were derived from PBMCs, sampled 15 days after the yellow fever booster vaccination. The origin of the receptors is a man younger than 45 who received the YFV17D yellow fever vaccine.

The chain couples TRBV5-5 to TRBJ2-1, with D tentatively TRBD2 (6 bases). Trimming removed 2 bases at V and 6 bases at J, with 18 bases between. The CDR3 contains 16 residues. Germline CDR1 and CDR2: SGHKS and YYEKEE (reference sequence). In DNA, the CDR3 is TGTGCCAGCAGCTTTACTTTGCGGGATACGGGCAATGAGCAGTTCTTC. Its translation is CASSFTLRDTGNEQFF. The full variable domain, with the rest looked up from reference TRBV5-5 and TRBJ2-1, is DAGVTQSPTHLIKTRGQQVTLRCSPISGHKSVSWYQQVLGQGPQFIFQYYEKEERGRGNFPDRFSARQFPNYSSELNVNALLLGDSALYLCASSFTLRDTGNEQFFGPGTRLTVL.

Here the CDR3 DNA reads TGTGCCACCAGCAGAGATCTTTCCGGTGAGCAGTTCTTC. This translates into CATSRDLSGEQFF. V and J are TRBV15 and TRBJ2-1; D not certain. The V end was cut by 0 bases, the J end by 9 bases, with 9 bases between. The CDR3 length is 13 residues. From germline, CDR1 is LNHNV and CDR2 YYDKDF (reference sequence).